These T cell receptor beta chains were read from a single sample in a study of vaccination and CD4 T cells after COVID-19. MiXCR was run by TCRdb on the PCR reads, yielding one entry per CDR3 protein. The data show about 20,000 distinct CDR3 sequences, approximately 52% seen once. These receptors' antigens are unknown. Sample: CD4+ T cells from blood, cultured in vitro. These receptors all stem from a human donor who had recovered from COVID-19. Both conserved end residues are part of each CDR3. D genes are given only for firm matches. The listing skips clone size in some rows; elsewhere it reads once, few, many or a size class.

clone size: -
D gene: TRBD1
V gene: TRBV6-1
J gene: TRBJ2-1
CDR3 DNA: TGTGCCACTATGAGGGGGCTCGGAGAGCAGTTCTTC
CDR3 protein: CATMRGLGEQFF

clone size: -
D gene: -
V gene: TRBV20-1
J gene: TRBJ2-3
CDR3 DNA: TGCAGTGCTAGGGGGGGCACAGATACGCAGTATTTT
CDR3 protein: CSARGGTDTQYF

clone size: -
D gene: -
V gene: TRBV7-2
J gene: TRBJ2-5
CDR3 DNA: TGTGCCAGCAGCATCGCAGAGACCCAGTACTTC
CDR3 protein: CASSIAETQYF

clone size: -
D gene: TRBD1
V gene: TRBV29-1
J gene: TRBJ1-2
CDR3 DNA: TGCAGCGCAGGGGGTGGGGACTATGGCTACACCTTC
CDR3 protein: CSAGGGDYGYTF

clone size: -
D gene: TRBD1
V gene: TRBV6-1
J gene: TRBJ2-7
CDR3 DNA: TGTGCCAGCGCCTCTGCCGGGACAGGGGGCGAGCAGTACTTC
CDR3 protein: CASASAGTGGEQYF

clone size: -
D gene: TRBD2
V gene: TRBV10-3
J gene: TRBJ2-2
CDR3 DNA: TGTGCCATCGCGGCCCAGCGGGAGTACACCGGGGAGCTGTTTTTT
CDR3 protein: CAIAAQREYTGELFF

clone size: few
D gene: -
V gene: TRBV2
J gene: TRBJ1-2
CDR3 DNA: TGTGCCAGCACCGAGATCTATGGCTACACCTTC
CDR3 protein: CASTEIYGYTF

clone size: -
D gene: -
V gene: TRBV7-8
J gene: TRBJ2-2
CDR3 DNA: TGTGCCAGCAGCTCTCGGCGAGGGCCTGCGAATAGAGCCCCGAACACCGGGGAGCTGTTTTTT
CDR3 protein: CASSSRRGPANRAPNTGELFF

clone size: -
D gene: -
V gene: TRBV5-1
J gene: TRBJ1-5
CDR3 DNA: TGCGCCAGCAGCTCCCAGGGTCCGAGCAATCAGCCCCAGCATTTT
CDR3 protein: CASSSQGPSNQPQHF

clone size: -
D gene: TRBD1
V gene: TRBV7-7
J gene: TRBJ1-6
CDR3 DNA: TGTGCTAGCAGCTTAGGACAGGGCTCACCCCTCCACTTT
CDR3 protein: CASSLGQGSPLHF

clone size: -
D gene: TRBD1
V gene: TRBV6-1
J gene: TRBJ1-2
CDR3 DNA: TGTGCCAGCAGTCCCCGGACAGGGGGCTCTGGCTACACCTTC
CDR3 protein: CASSPRTGGSGYTF